This TCR beta chain comes out of a study of T-cell reconstitution after alpha-beta-depleted transplantation in children. For TCRbeta, the library was prepared with unique molecular identifiers. MiXCR, run by TCRdb on the PCR reads, gives a single entry per CDR3 protein. The sample yields around 380,000 distinct CDR3 sequences, about a tenth seen once. The receptor was derived from a human donor who donated a stem cell graft to a child with acute myeloid leukemia. Sequences were derived from PBMCs from the stem cell graft donor, sampled from the stem cell graft.

The CDR3 DNA reads as TGTGCCAGCAGAGGACAGGGGGATCAGCCCCAGCATTTT. It is translated as CASRGQGDQPQHF. The chain links TRBV6-2 or TRBV6-3 to TRBJ1-5; TRBD1 agrees at 10 bases. CDR1 and CDR2 (germline): MNHEY, SVGEGT. CDR3 length: 13 amino acids. The V segment lost 6 bases and the J segment 5 bases; nucleotides outside the gene matches: 1.